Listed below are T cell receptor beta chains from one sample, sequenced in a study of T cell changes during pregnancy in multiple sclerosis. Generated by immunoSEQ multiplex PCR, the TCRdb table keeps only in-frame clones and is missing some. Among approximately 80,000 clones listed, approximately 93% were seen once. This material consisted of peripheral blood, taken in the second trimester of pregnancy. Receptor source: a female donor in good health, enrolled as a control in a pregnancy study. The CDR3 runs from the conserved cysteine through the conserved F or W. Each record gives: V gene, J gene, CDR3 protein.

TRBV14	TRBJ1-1	CASSQDYRQENTEAFF
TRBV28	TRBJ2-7	CASSLVSRQPTYEQYF
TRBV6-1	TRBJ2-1	CASSESGYEQFF
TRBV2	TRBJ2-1	CASSDRGSSYNEQFF
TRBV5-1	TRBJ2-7	CASSLAGTGVREQYF
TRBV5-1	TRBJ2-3	CASSPEGGRTQYF
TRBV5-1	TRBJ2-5	CASSPRGSPQETQYF
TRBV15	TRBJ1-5	CATSGGTLINQPQHF
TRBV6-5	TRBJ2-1	CASSYLGTSGSYEQFF
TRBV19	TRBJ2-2	CASTRDRVATGELFF
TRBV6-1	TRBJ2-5	CATERGARETQYF
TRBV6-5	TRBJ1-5	CASSSGQYNQPQHF
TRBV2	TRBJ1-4	CASRGTGRSEKLFF
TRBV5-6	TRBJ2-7	CASSHEPGGGSSYEQYF
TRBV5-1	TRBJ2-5	CASSLLSGARETQYF
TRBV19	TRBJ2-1	CASSMAGFDNEQFF
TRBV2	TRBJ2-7	CASLEVRGYEQYF
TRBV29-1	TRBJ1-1	CSVEGRGFERAFF
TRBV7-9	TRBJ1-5	CASSPNQGGRQPQHF
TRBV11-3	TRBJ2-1	CASSSDDRTRGEQFF
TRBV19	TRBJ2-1	CASSARTSGGIKEYNEQFF
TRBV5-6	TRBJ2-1	CASSLRAGGLVPYNEQFF
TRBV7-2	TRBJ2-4	CASAGQGKNIQYF
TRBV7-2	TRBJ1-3	CASSLGFGGTNTIYF
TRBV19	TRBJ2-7	CASSMSSGRSDEQYF
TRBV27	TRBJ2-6	CASTSSTETSGANVLTF
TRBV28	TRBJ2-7	CASSSGGKTYEQYF
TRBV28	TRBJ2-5	CASSPLEAGYQETQYF
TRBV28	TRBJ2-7	CASSLLLAGAGEQYF
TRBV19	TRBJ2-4	CASRKEGRDIQYF
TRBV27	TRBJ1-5	CASSFSSGDLNQPQHF
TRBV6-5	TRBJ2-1	CASSHPGELKSREFF
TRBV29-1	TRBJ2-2	CSVAGTGGFGQPGELFF
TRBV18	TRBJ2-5	CASSWTGIQETQYF
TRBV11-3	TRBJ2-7	CASSPGGSFSPYEQYF
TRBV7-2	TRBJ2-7	CASSFPPGQGAWEQYF
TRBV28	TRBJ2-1	CASNTRVGGARIDEQFF
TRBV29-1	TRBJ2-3	CSGMRAVSTDTQYF
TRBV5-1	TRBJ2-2	CASSSRTGNTGELFF
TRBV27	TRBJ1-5	CASSFGGGQPQHF
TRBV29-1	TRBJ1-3	CSVEEVASSDTIYF
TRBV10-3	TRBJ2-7	CAISTGQLYEQYF
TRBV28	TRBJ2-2	CASIPGQGTGELFF
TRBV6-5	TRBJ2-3	CASRSRDRVRDTQYF
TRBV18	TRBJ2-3	CASSPAGRSSTDTQYF
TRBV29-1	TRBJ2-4	CSALDRSLAKNIQYF
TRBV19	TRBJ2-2	CASKELAGESGELFF
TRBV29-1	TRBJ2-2	CSARTGANTGELFF
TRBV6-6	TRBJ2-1	CASSYPQSEQFF
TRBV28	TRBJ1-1	CASSLTPGTGGNTEAFF
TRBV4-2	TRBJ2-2	CASSQGAGANTGELFF
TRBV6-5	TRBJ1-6	CASSYTGSPLHF
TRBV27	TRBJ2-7	CASGQHEQYF
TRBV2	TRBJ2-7	CASSHQRDRGSYEQYF